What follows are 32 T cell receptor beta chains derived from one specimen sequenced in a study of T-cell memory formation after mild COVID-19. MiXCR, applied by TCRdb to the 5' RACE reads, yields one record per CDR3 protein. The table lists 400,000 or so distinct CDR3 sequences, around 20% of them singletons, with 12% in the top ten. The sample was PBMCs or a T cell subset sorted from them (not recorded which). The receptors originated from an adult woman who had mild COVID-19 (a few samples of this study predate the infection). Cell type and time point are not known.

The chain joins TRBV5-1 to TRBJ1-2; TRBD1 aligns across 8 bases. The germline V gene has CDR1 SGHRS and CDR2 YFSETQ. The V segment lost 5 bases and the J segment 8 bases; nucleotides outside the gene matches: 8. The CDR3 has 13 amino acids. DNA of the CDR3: TGCGCCAGCAGTCAGGATCCAGGGGGCGGCTACACCTTC. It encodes CASSQDPGGGYTF.

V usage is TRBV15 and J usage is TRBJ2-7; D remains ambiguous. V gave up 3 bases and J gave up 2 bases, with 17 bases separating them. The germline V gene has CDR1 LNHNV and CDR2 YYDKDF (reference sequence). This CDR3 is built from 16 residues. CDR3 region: CATSSPQRRIPYEQYF. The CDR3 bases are TGTGCCACCAGCAGTCCTCAACGTCGGATCCCCTACGAGCAGTACTTC.

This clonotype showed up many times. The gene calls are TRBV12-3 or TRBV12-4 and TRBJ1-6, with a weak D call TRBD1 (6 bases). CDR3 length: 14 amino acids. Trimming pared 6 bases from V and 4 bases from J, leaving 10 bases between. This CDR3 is CASSPGQYNSPLHF. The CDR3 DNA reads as TGTGCCAGCAGCCCAGGACAGTATAATTCACCCCTCCACTTT.

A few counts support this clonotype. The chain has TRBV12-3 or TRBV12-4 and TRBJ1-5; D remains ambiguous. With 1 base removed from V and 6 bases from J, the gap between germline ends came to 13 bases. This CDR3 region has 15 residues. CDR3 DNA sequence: TGTGCCAGCAGTTTAGGAAGCGGGGAAGGTCAGCCCCAGCATTTT. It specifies CASSLGSGEGQPQHF.

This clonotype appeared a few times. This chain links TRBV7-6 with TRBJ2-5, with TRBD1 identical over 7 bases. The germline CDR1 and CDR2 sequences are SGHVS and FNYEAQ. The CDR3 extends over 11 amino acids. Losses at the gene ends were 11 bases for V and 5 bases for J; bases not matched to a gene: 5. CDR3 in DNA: TGTGCCGTACAGGGGCGGGAGACCCAGTACTTC. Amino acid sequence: CAVQGRETQYF.

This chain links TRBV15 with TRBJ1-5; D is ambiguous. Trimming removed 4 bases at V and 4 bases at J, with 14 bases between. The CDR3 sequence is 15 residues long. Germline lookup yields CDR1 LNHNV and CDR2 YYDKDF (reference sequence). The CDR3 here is CATSIHSGGNQPQHF. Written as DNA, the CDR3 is TGTGCCACCAGCATTCACTCGGGTGGGAATCAGCCCCAGCATTTT. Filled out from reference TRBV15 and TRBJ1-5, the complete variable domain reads DAMVIQNPRYQVTQFGKPVTLSCSQTLNHNVMYWYQQKSSQAPKLLFHYYDKDFNNEADTPDNFQSRRPNTSFCFLDIRSPGLGDTAMYLCATSIHSGGNQPQHFGDGTRLSIL.

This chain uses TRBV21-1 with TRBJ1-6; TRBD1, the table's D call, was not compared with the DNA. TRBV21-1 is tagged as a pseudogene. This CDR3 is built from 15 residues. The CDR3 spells CASNPPGQYNSPLHF. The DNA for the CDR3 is TGTGCCAGCAACCCCCCGGGACAGTATAATTCACCCCTCCACTTT.

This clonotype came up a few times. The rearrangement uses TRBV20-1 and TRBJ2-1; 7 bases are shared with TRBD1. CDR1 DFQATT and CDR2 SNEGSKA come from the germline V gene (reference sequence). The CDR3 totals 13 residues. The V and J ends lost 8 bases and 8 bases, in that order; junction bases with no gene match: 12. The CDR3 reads CSLKGGADDEQFF. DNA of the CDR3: TGCAGTCTCAAAGGGGGCGCGGATGATGAGCAGTTCTTC.

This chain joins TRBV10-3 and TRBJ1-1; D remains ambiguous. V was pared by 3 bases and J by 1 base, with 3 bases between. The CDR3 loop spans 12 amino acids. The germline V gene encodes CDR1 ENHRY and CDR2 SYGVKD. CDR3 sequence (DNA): TGTGCCATCAGTGACACGAACACTGAAGCTTTCTTT. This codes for CAISDTNTEAFF.

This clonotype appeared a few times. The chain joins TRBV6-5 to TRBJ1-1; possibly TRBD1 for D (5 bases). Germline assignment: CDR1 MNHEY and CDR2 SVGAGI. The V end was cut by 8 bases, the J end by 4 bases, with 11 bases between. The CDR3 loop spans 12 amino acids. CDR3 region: CASGRGLTEAFF. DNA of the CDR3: TGTGCCAGCGGAAGGGGTCTCACTGAAGCTTTCTTT.

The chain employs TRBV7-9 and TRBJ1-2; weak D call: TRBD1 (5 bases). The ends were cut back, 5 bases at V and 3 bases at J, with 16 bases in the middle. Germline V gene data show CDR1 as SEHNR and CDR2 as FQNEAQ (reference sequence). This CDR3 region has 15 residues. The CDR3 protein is CASSTSAGADYGYTF. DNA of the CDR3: TGTGCCAGCAGCACTAGCGCCGGGGCGGACTATGGCTACACCTTC. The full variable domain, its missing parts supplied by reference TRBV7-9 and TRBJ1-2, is DTGVSQNPRHKITKRGQNVTFRCDPISEHNRLYWYRQTLGQGPEFLTYFQNEAQLEKSRLLSDRFSAERPKGSFSTLEIQRTEQGDSAMYLCASSTSAGADYGYTFGSGTRLTVV.

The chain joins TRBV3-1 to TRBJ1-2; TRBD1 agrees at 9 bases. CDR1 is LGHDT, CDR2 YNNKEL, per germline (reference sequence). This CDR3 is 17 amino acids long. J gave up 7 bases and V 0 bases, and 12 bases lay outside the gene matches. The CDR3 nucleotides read TGTGCCAGCAGCCAAGATTCGGGGACAGGGTCATTTTTTGGCTACACCTTC. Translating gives CASSQDSGTGSFFGYTF. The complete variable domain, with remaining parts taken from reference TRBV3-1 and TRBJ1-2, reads DTAVSQTPKYLVTQMGNDKSIKCEQNLGHDTMYWYKQDSKKFLKIMFSYNNKELIINETVPNRFSPKSPDKAHLNLHINSLELGDSAVYFCASSQDSGTGSFFGYTFGSGTRLTVV.

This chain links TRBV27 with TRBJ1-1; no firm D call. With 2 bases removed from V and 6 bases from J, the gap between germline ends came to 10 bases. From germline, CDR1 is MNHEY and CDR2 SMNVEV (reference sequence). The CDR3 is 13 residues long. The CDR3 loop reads CASSLIKGSEAFF. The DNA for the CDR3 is TGTGCCAGCAGTTTAATAAAGGGATCTGAAGCTTTCTTT.

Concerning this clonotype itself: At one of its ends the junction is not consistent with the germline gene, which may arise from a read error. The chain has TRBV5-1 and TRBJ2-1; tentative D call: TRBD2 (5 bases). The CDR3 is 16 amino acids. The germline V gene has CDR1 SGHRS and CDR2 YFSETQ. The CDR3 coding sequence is TGCGCCAGCAGCTCCAGCATGGTGCGGGTGAACAATGAGCAATTCTTC. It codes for CASSSSMVRVNNEQFF.

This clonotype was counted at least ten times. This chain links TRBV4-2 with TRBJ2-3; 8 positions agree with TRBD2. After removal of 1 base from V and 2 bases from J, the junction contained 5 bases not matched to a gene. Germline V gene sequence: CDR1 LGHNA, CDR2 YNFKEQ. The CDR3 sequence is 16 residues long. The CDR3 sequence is CASSQGLAGATDTQYF. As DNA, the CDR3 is TGTGCCAGCAGCCAAGGTCTAGCGGGCGCCACAGATACGCAGTATTTT.

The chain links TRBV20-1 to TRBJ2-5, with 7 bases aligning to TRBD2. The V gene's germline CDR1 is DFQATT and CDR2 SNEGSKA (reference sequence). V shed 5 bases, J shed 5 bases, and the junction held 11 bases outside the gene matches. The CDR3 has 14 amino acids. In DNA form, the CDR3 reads TGCAGTGCTGGGTTGGCGGGAGCGGGGGAGACCCAGTACTTC. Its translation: CSAGLAGAGETQYF.

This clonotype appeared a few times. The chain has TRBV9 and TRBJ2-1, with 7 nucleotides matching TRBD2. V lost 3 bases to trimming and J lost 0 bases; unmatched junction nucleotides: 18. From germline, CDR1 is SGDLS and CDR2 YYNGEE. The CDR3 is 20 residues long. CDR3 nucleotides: TGTGCCAGCAGCGACCGCTTAGGAAGCGGGGATTCAAGCTCCTACAATGAGCAGTTCTTC. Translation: CASSDRLGSGDSSSYNEQFF.

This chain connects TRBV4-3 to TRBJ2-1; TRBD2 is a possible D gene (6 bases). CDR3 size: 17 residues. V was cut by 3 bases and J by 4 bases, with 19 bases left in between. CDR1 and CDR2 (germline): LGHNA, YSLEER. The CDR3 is CASSQGLGGTGYNEQFF. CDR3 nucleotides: TGCGCCAGCAGCCAGGGTTTAGGCGGGACGGGATACAATGAGCAGTTCTTC.

In nucleotides, the CDR3 is TGCGCCAGCCTTCGGGACAGGGGATACAATGAGCAGTTCTTC. Protein sequence: CASLRDRGYNEQFF. The chain carries TRBV5-1 and TRBJ2-1; the match to TRBD1 covers 10 bases. CDR3 size: 14 residues. Germline loops: CDR1 SGHRS, CDR2 YFSETQ. V dropped 7 bases and J dropped 4; count of bases not matched to a gene: 5.

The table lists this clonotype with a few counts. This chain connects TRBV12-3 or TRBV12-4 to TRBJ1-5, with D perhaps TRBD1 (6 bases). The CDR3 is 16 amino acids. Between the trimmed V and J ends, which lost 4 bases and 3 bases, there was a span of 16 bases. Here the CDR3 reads CASSSGRGSNNQPQHF. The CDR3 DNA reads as TGTGCCAGCAGTTCTGGGAGGGGGTCAAACAATCAGCCCCAGCATTTT.

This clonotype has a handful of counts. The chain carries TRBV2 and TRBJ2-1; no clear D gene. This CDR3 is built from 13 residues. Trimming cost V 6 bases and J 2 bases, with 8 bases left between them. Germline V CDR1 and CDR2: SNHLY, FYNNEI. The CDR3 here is CASRDVAYNEQFF. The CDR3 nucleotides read TGTGCCAGCAGGGACGTCGCCTACAATGAGCAGTTCTTC.

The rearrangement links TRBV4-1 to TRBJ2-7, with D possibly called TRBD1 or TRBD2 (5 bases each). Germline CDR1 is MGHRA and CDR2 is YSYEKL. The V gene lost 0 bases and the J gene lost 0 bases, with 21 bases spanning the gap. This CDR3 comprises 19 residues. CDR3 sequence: CASSQDLRAGTRSSYEQYF. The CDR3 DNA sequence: TGCGCCAGCAGCCAAGACCTTAGAGCCGGGACCCGGAGCTCCTACGAGCAGTACTTC.

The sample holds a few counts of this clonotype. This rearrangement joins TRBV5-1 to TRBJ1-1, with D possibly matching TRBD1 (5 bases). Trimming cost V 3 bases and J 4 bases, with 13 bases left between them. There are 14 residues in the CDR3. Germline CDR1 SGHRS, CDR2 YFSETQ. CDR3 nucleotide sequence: TGCGCCAGCAGCTCGTACGGGGGAGCCACTGAAGCTTTCTTT. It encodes CASSSYGGATEAFF. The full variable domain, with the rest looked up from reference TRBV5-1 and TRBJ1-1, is KAGVTQTPRYLIKTRGQQVTLSCSPISGHRSVSWYQQTPGQGLQFLFEYFSETQRNKGNFPGRFSGRQFSNSRSEMNVSTLELGDSALYLCASSSYGGATEAFFGQGTRLTVV.

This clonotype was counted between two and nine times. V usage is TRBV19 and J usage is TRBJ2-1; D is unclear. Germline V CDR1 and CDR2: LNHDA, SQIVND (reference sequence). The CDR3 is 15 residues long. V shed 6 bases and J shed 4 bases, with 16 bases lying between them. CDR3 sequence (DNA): TGTGCCAGTAGCCTTATAGAGAGGTGGTACAATGAGCAGTTCTTC. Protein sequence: CASSLIERWYNEQFF.

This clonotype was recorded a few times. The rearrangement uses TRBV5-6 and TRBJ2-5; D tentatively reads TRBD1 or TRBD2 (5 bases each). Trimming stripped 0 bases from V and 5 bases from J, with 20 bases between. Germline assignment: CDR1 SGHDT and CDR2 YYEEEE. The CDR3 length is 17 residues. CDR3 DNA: TGTGCCAGCAGCTTGGCGGGTCGAGGGGTCCGATCGGAGACCCAGTACTTC. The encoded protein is CASSLAGRGVRSETQYF.

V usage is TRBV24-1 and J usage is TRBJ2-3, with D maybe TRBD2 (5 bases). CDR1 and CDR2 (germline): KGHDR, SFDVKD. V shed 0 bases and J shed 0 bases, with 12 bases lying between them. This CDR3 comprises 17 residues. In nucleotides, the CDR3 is TGTGCCACCAGTGATTTGCCCAGCGGTCCTAGCACAGATACGCAGTATTTT. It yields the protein CATSDLPSGPSTDTQYF.

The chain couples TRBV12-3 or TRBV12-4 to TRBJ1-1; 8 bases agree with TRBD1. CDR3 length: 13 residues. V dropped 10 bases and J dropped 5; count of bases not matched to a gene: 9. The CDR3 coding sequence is TGTGCCACTCAACAGGGGGGGATGACTGAAGCTTTCTTT. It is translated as CATQQGGMTEAFF.

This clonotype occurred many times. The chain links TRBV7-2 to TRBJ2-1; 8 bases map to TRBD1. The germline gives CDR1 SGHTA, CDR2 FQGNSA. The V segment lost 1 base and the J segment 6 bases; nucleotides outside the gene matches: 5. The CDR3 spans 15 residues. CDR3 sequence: CASSLGRGRGNEQFF. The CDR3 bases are TGTGCCAGCAGCTTAGGCAGGGGGCGAGGCAATGAGCAGTTCTTC.

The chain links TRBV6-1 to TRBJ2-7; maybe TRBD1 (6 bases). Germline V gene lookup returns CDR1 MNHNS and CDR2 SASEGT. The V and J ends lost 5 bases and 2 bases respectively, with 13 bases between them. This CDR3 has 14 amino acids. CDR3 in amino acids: CASSHETGPYEQYF. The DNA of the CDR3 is TGTGCCAGCAGTCACGAGACAGGCCCCTACGAGCAGTACTTC.

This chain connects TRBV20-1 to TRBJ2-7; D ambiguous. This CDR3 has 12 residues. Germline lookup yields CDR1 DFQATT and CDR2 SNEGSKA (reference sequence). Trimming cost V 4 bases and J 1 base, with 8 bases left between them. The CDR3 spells CSATVQSYEQYF. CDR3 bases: TGCAGTGCTACCGTTCAGTCCTACGAGCAGTACTTC.

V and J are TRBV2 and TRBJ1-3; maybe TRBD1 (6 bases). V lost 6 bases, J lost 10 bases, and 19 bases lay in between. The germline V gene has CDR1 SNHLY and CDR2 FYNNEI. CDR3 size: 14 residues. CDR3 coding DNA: TGTGCCAGCAGCCGGGACACCCCGGCGGTGACCATATATTTT. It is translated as CASSRDTPAVTIYF. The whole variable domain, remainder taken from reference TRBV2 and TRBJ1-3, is EPEVTQTPSHQVTQMGQEVILRCVPISNHLYFYWYRQILGQKVEFLVSFYNNEISEKSEIFDDQFSVERPDGSNFTLKIRSTKLEDSAMYFCASSRDTPAVTIYFGEGSWLTVV.

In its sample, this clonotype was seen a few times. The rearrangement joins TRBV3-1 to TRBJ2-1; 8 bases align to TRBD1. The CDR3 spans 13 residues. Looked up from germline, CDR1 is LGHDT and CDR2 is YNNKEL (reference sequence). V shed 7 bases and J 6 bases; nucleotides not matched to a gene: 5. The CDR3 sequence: CASNDRGGNEQFF. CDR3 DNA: TGTGCCAGCAACGACAGGGGTGGCAATGAGCAGTTCTTC.